This T cell receptor beta chain was captured by sequencing in a study of blood T cell repertoires in COVID-19. Whole-study context: The United States, Italy and Spain were the sources of the acute and convalescent COVID-19 samples.

This clone occurred a few times. Sequencing was performed with immunoSEQ multiplex PCR; in TCRdb, only in-frame clones are kept and a portion is missing. The table lists about 440,000 clones, 88% of them singletons, with around 13% in the top ten. Source material: peripheral blood. The TCR sequence derives from a woman between 45 and 60 years old with COVID-19, enrolled during active disease.

The CDR3 is CASRNRGTVEKLFF. CDR3 in DNA: TGTGCCAGCAGGAACCGAGGGACAGTTGAAAAACTGTTTTTT. The chain carries TRBV27 and TRBJ1-4; 7 bases map to TRBD1. Trimming removed 6 bases from V and 7 bases from J; junction bases left unmatched: 8. This CDR3 comprises 14 residues. Looked up from germline, CDR1 is MNHEY and CDR2 is SMNVEV (reference sequence).